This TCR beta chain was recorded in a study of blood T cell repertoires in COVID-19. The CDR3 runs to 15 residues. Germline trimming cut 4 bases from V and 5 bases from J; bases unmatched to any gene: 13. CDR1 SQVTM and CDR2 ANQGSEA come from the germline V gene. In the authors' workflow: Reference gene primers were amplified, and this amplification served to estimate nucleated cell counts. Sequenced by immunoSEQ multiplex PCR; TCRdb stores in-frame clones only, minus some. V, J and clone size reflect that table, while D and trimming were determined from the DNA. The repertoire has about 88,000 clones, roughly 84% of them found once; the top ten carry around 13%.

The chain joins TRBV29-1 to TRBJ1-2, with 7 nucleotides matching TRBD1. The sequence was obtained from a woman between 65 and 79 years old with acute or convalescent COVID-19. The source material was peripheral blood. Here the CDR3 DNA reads TGCAGCGTTGCCCCCACTTTAGGGGGCGGGTATGGCTACACCTTC. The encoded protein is CSVAPTLGGGYGYTF. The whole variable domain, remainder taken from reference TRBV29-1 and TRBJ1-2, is SAVISQKPSRDICQRGTSLTIQCQVDSQVTMMFWYRQQPGQSLTLIATANQGSEATYESGFVIDKFPISRPNLTFSTLTVSNMSPEDSSIYLCSVAPTLGGGYGYTFGSGTRLTVV.